The TCR beta chain described here comes from a study of OX40 agonist ivuxolimab in advanced cancers. Measured with immunoSEQ multiplex PCR; TCRdb has only the in-frame clones, and not every one. This sample has around 84,000 clones, with over 80% found just once. The TCR comes from an adult with an advanced solid tumor such as melanoma, head and neck, liver or kidney cancer. The sequences come from CD4+ or CD8+ T cells sorted from blood, collected in a trial of the OX40 agonist ivuxolimab.

The CDR3, as DNA: TGTGCCAGCGCCGGGGGTGTAGGGAACTCCTACGAGCAGTACTTC. Protein product: CASAGGVGNSYEQYF. V usage is TRBV6-1 and J usage is TRBJ2-7, with D perhaps TRBD2 (6 bases). V was cut by 8 bases and J by 0 bases, with 17 bases left in between. This CDR3 contains 15 residues. Germline assignment: CDR1 MNHNS and CDR2 SASEGT.